This is a list of T cell receptor beta chains from one sample in a study of control samples from healthy donors and cancer patients. The table came from immunoSEQ multiplex PCR; TCRdb's copy has only in-frame clones and leaves some out. Here the sample spans under 85,000 clones, 85% to 95% being singletons. The material sequenced was blood. These receptors all come from a middle-aged woman in good health. Each CDR3 is given with its conserved first and last residue. A D gene is named only where the DNA matches it firmly. Size is omitted from some rows. Given values are once, few, many or a class for expanded clones.

d_call	v_call	j_call	clone_size	cdr3_nt	cdr3_aa
NA	TRBV4-3	TRBJ2-1	NA	TGCGCCAGCAGCCAAGAATCTAGGCCAAGGAGGTCGCATGAGCAGTTCTTC	CASSQESRPRRSHEQFF
TRBD1	TRBV11-2	TRBJ2-7	once	TGTGCCAGCAGTAAACAGGGGCCGTACGAGCAGTACTTC	CASSKQGPYEQYF
TRBD1	TRBV5-1	TRBJ1-3	NA	TGCGCCAGCAGCCCCGGGACAGGGGGCGCGTGGGGAAACACCATATATTTT	CASSPGTGGAWGNTIYF
TRBD2	TRBV4-1	TRBJ2-7	NA	TGCGCCAGCAGCCAAGTTGGAGCGGGAGGGAGCGAGCAGTACTTC	CASSQVGAGGSEQYF
NA	TRBV6-1	TRBJ1-5	NA	TGTGCCAGCAGTGACGGGGGCTCTCAGCCCCAGCATTTT	CASSDGGSQPQHF
NA	TRBV6-2/TRBV6-3	TRBJ2-7	NA	TGTGCCAGCAGTTACTCTGGGCAGCCCTCCTACGAGCAGTACTTC	CASSYSGQPSYEQYF
NA	TRBV9	TRBJ2-4	NA	TGTGCCAGCAGCGTCCGCCCCGCATTAGCCAAAAACATTCAGTACTTC	CASSVRPALAKNIQYF
NA	TRBV6-1	TRBJ2-5	NA	TGTGCCAGCAGTGACCCCCTCGGTTGGGTACAAGAGACCCAGTACTTC	CASSDPLGWVQETQYF
NA	TRBV6-2/TRBV6-3	TRBJ2-7	NA	TGTGCCAGCAGTTACTCCCAGGGCTACGAGCAGTACTTC	CASSYSQGYEQYF
NA	TRBV3-1/TRBV3-2	TRBJ2-5	NA	TGTGCCAGCAGCCCCGATACTGCACAAGAGACCCAGTACTTC	CASSPDTAQETQYF
NA	TRBV7-6	TRBJ1-6	once	TGTGCCAGCAGCTTAGCGGCCGGAGGTAATTCACCCCTCCACTTT	CASSLAAGGNSPLHF
NA	TRBV4-1	TRBJ2-2	NA	TGCGCCAGCAGCCAAGACAGGGGCACCGGGGAGCTGTTTTTT	CASSQDRGTGELFF
NA	TRBV5-4	TRBJ2-7	NA	TGTGCCAGCAGCTTTGATGCGGGATCCTACGAGCAGTACTTC	CASSFDAGSYEQYF
NA	TRBV6-4	TRBJ2-7	NA	TGTGCCAGCAGTGACGGGGCGGGATTTAGCTACGAGCAGTACTTC	CASSDGAGFSYEQYF
NA	TRBV4-1	TRBJ2-1	NA	TGCGCCAGCAGCCGCCAGGGGCCGATATTCAATGAGCAGTTCTTC	CASSRQGPIFNEQFF
NA	TRBV28	TRBJ1-4	NA	TGTGCCAGCAGTTCCCCAGGCAGCGCAACTAATGAAAAACTGTTTTTT	CASSSPGSATNEKLFF
TRBD1	TRBV6-5	TRBJ2-5	once	TGTGCCAGCAGTTACACCAGCAGGGGGCGCGAGACCCAGTACTTC	CASSYTSRGRETQYF
NA	TRBV12-3/TRBV12-4	TRBJ2-1	NA	TGTGCCAGCAGTTTAGCGGATGAGCAGTTCTTC	CASSLADEQFF
NA	TRBV19	TRBJ1-1	NA	TGTGCCAGTAGTATTCTCCTGGACCAACCAATGAACACTGAAGCTTTCTTT	CASSILLDQPMNTEAFF
TRBD2	TRBV5-4	TRBJ2-7	NA	TGTGCCAGCAGCCTAGCGGGAGGGAGCTCCTACGAGCAGTACTTC	CASSLAGGSSYEQYF
NA	TRBV30	TRBJ1-5	NA	TGTGCCTGGGGGAGGGGCAACAATCAGCCCCAGCATTTT	CAWGRGNNQPQHF
TRBD1	TRBV19	TRBJ1-5	NA	TGTGCCAGTCAGAGACAGGGGGGTCAGCCCCAGCATTTT	CASQRQGGQPQHF
NA	TRBV7-9	TRBJ1-3	NA	TGTGCCAGCAGCTTAAATCCGGCTGGAAACACCATATATTTT	CASSLNPAGNTIYF
TRBD2	TRBV5-1	TRBJ2-1	NA	TGCGCCAGCAGCTACGGGACTAGCGGTATTAGTGAGCAGTTCTTC	CASSYGTSGISEQFF
NA	TRBV7-9	TRBJ1-2	once	TGTGCCAGCAGCACCGGGGAGGGGGGCTACACCTTC	CASSTGEGGYTF
NA	TRBV6-5	TRBJ1-3	NA	TGTGCCAGCAGCGTTAGCTCTGGAAACACCATATATTTT	CASSVSSGNTIYF
TRBD2	TRBV7-9	TRBJ2-5	NA	TGTGCCAGCACCAAACCCCGGACTAGCGGGGAGACCCAGTACTTC	CASTKPRTSGETQYF
NA	TRBV20-1	TRBJ2-7	NA	TGCAGTGCTAGTGAGGCGGCGACCCCCCACTACTCCTACGAGCAGTACTTC	CSASEAATPHYSYEQYF
NA	TRBV18	TRBJ2-7	once	TGTGCCAGCTCACTTACAGCTTACTCCTACGAGCAGTACTTC	CASSLTAYSYEQYF
TRBD2	TRBV3-1/TRBV3-2	TRBJ2-7	NA	TGTGCCAGCAGCCAGGGGCTAGCGGGGAGTCTCTACGAGCAGTACTTC	CASSQGLAGSLYEQYF
NA	TRBV12-3/TRBV12-4	TRBJ2-1	NA	TGTGCCAGCAGGATCGGTTACAATGAGCAGTTCTTC	CASRIGYNEQFF